Listed here are 10 T cell receptor beta chains from one sample, sequenced in a study of blood T cell repertoires in COVID-19. This table comes from immunoSEQ multiplex PCR, and its TCRdb copy is limited to in-frame clones, with some not included. The sample has approximately 100,000 clones; roughly four fifths are singletons. Sequenced input: peripheral blood. The receptors here all came from a human donor in a cohort sampled during active COVID-19.

The CDR3 bases are TGCAGTGCTATAAGCGGGAACGAGCAGTACTTC. This codes for CSAISGNEQYF. The chain employs TRBV20-1 and TRBJ2-7; the match to TRBD2 covers 7 bases. Germline V CDR1 and CDR2: DFQATT, SNEGSKA (reference sequence). The CDR3 loop spans 11 amino acids. V shed 4 bases and J 5 bases; nucleotides not matched to a gene: 2.

This CDR3 is CASNKAGSHEQYF. The CDR3 DNA reads TGTGCCAGCAATAAGGCAGGGTCGCACGAGCAGTACTTC. The rearrangement links TRBV6-5 to TRBJ2-7; a possible D gene is TRBD1 (5 bases). Trimming removed 7 bases at V and 5 bases at J, with 15 bases between. Germline values: CDR1 MNHEY, CDR2 SVGAGI. There are 13 residues in the CDR3.

V usage is TRBV13 and J usage is TRBJ1-2; 7 bases align to TRBD1. CDR1 is PRHDT and CDR2 is FYEKMQ in the germline V gene (reference sequence). The CDR3 covers 13 residues. V lost 4 bases to trimming and J lost 9 bases; unmatched junction nucleotides: 8. In DNA, the CDR3 is TGTGCCAGCAGCTGGAAGACAGGGTCCAGCTACACCTTC. It yields the protein CASSWKTGSSYTF.

The chain links TRBV3-1 (or the pseudogene TRBV3-2) to TRBJ2-7, with no clear D. Germline V gives CDR1 LGHDT, CDR2 YNNKEL (reference sequence). V lost 4 bases, J lost 7 bases, and 17 bases lay in between. The CDR3 runs to 14 residues. Here the CDR3 reads CASSPTRAALEQYF. DNA of the CDR3: TGTGCCAGCAGCCCGACTCGTGCTGCGTTAGAGCAGTACTTC.

CDR3 nucleotide sequence: TGCGCCAGCAGCTTGGCCCTTCAACCAGCGGGAGCTCCAGATACGCAGTATTTT. Its translation is CASSLALQPAGAPDTQYF. The chain links TRBV5-1 to TRBJ2-3; 8 nucleotides line up with TRBD2. Losses at the gene ends were 0 bases for V and 4 bases for J; bases not matched to a gene: 13. The CDR3 totals 18 residues. In germline, CDR1 is SGHRS, CDR2 YFSETQ.

This clone appeared a single time. The chain has TRBV6-2 or TRBV6-3 and TRBJ2-5; D possibly corresponds to TRBD1 (5 bases). This CDR3 is built from 18 residues. From germline, CDR1 is MNHEY and CDR2 SVGEGT. V was trimmed by 6 bases and J by 4 bases, leaving 27 bases between them. CDR3 residues: CASSKLWVSAGAIETQYF. The CDR3 DNA sequence: TGTGCCAGCAGCAAGTTGTGGGTCTCCGCTGGGGCGATAGAGACCCAGTACTTC.

This clone was picked up a small number of times. CDR3 coding DNA: TGTGCCTGGGACGGACAGGGGATGAACGAGCAGTACTTC. This translates into CAWDGQGMNEQYF. V usage is TRBV30 and J usage is TRBJ2-7; 9 bases agree with TRBD1. This CDR3 is built from 13 residues. Per the germline V gene, CDR1 is GTSNPN and CDR2 is SVGIG (reference sequence). V dropped 5 bases and J dropped 5; count of bases not matched to a gene: 7.

This chain joins TRBV18 and TRBJ1-1; D may be TRBD1 (5 bases). In germline, CDR1 is KGHSH, CDR2 LQKENI. V was shortened by 6 bases and J by 1 base, with 12 bases between the two germline ends. The CDR3 has 14 residues. The CDR3 loop reads CASSTGQGNTEAFF. In nucleotides, the CDR3 is TGTGCCAGCTCCACGGGCCAGGGGAACACTGAAGCTTTCTTT.

This rearrangement joins TRBV9 to TRBJ1-1; D is perhaps TRBD1 (5 bases). Germline-derived CDR1 and CDR2 are SGDLS and YYNGEE. Trimming stripped 3 bases from V and 2 bases from J, with 14 bases between. The CDR3 sequence is 15 residues long. The CDR3 sequence is CASSGGHTDNTEAFF. The CDR3 nucleotides are TGTGCCAGCAGCGGCGGACACACGGACAACACTGAAGCTTTCTTT.

Points on this clone: Since a much larger clone is just one base distant, this may be a read error. The chain carries TRBV7-2 and TRBJ1-1, with D perhaps TRBD1 (5 bases). CDR3 size: 13 residues. The V end lost 2 bases, the J end lost 1 base, and 5 bases lay between the germline ends. Looked up from germline, CDR1 is SGHTA and CDR2 is FQGNSA. CDR3 coding DNA: TGTGCCAGCAGCTTACAGGGGAACACTGAAGCTTTCTTT. It specifies CASSLQGNTEAFF. Combining the CDR3 with reference TRBV7-2 and TRBJ1-1 gives the whole variable domain GAGVSQSPSNKVTEKGKDVELRCDPISGHTALYWYRQSLGQGLEFLIYFQGNSAPDKSGLPSDRFSAERTGGSVSTLTIQRTQQEDSAVYLCASSLQGNTEAFFGQGTRLTVV.